This T cell receptor beta chain was profiled in a study of vaccination and CD4 T cells after COVID-19. Treatment here: approximately nine-day PBMC culture with coronavirus spike peptide pools or control peptides (ViraFEST assay). As for this clonotype: Its antigen is currently unknown.

The study sequenced cultured CD4+ T cell DNA using the Oncomine TCR Beta short-read assay. TCRdb independently ran MiXCR on the PCR reads; one entry per CDR3 protein. The sample lists 13,000 or so distinct CDR3 sequences; approximately 74% were seen once. Source material: CD4+ T cells from blood, cultured in vitro. The sequence was obtained from a human donor who had recovered from COVID-19.

CDR3 bases: TGTGCCAGCAGTGAGGACAGGGGGTTTAGTGGCACCTTC. Protein product: CASSEDRGFSGTF. The chain couples TRBV2 to TRBJ1-2; 10 nucleotides line up with TRBD1. After removal of 3 bases from V and 13 bases from J, the junction contained 8 bases not matched to a gene. Per germline, CDR1 SNHLY and CDR2 FYNNEI. This CDR3 spans 13 amino acids.